The rows below give T cell receptor beta chains drawn from one sample of a study of cytomegalovirus exposure and HLA in healthy donors. The repertoire was sequenced with immunoSEQ multiplex PCR; TCRdb's copy has only in-frame clones and lacks some. The sample contains approximately 160,000 clones, around three quarters of which appear only once. Material: PBMCs. The source is a man aged 35-49 years in good health and CMV-seronegative. CDR3s include the opening cysteine and the closing phenylalanine or tryptophan. Each record gives: clone size, J gene, D gene, V gene, CDR3 protein, CDR3 DNA. D genes are given only for firm matches. Not all rows give a size; the values are once, few, many and, for expanded clones, a class.

>NA|TRBJ2-1|TRBD2|TRBV7-6
CASTPGTSGNNEQFF
TGTGCCAGCACCCCCGGGACTAGCGGAAACAATGAGCAGTTCTTC
>NA|TRBJ1-1|TRBD1|TRBV5-1
CATKTGEYTEAFF
TGCGCCACCAAGACAGGGGAGTACACTGAAGCTTTCTTT
>once|TRBJ1-4|NA|TRBV28
CASSSTGRGEKLFF
TGTGCCAGCAGCTCCACCGGCCGAGGAGAAAAACTGTTTTTT
>NA|TRBJ2-1|TRBD2|TRBV14
CASSQDGVAGEFNEQFF
TGTGCCAGCAGCCAAGATGGCGTAGCGGGAGAATTTAATGAGCAGTTCTTC
>NA|TRBJ2-1|NA|TRBV27
CASIRDSYNNEQFF
TGTGCCAGCATCCGGGACTCGTACAACAATGAGCAGTTCTTC
>few|TRBJ2-2|NA|TRBV5-1
CASSLAPQSANTGELFF
TGCGCCAGCAGCTTGGCCCCGCAGAGCGCGAACACCGGGGAGCTGTTTTTT
>few|TRBJ1-5|NA|TRBV19
CASSLRGSNQPQHF
TGTGCCAGTAGTCTTCGGGGGAGCAATCAGCCCCAGCATTTT
>NA|TRBJ2-7|NA|TRBV18
CASSPRELSSYEQYF
TGTGCCAGCTCACCAAGGGAGTTGTCGTCCTACGAGCAGTACTTC
>once|TRBJ2-7|TRBD2|TRBV15
CATSRDLIAGVNEQYF
TGTGCCACCAGCAGAGATCTAATAGCGGGAGTCAACGAGCAGTACTTC
>few|TRBJ2-7|NA|TRBV5-1
CASSWVRGGDEQYF
TGCGCCAGCAGCTGGGTACGGGGTGGCGACGAGCAGTACTTC
>once|TRBJ2-1|TRBD1|TRBV16
CASSHRGQESDEQFF
TGTGCCAGCAGCCACAGGGGGCAAGAATCAGATGAGCAGTTCTTC
>NA|TRBJ1-6|TRBD1|TRBV2
CASMGQASYNSPLHF
TGTGCCAGCATGGGACAGGCCTCCTATAATTCACCCCTCCACTTT
>once|TRBJ2-1|NA|TRBV7-2
CASSHPSAWNSYNEQFF
TGTGCCAGCAGTCATCCTAGCGCCTGGAACTCCTACAATGAGCAGTTCTTC
>NA|TRBJ2-6|NA|TRBV2
CASSATSGANGLTF
TGTGCCAGCAGTGCGACATCTGGGGCCAACGGCCTGACTTTC
>NA|TRBJ2-3|NA|TRBV5-1
CASSDLKSGSTDTQYF
TGCGCCAGCAGCGATCTAAAAAGCGGAAGCACAGATACGCAGTATTTT
>NA|TRBJ2-1|TRBD2|TRBV5-1
CASSLFTSGDNEQFF
TGCGCCAGCAGTCTGTTCACTAGCGGAGACAATGAGCAGTTCTTC
>NA|TRBJ2-1|TRBD2|TRBV27
CASSSRTSGRVYNEQFF
TGTGCCAGCAGTTCCAGGACTAGCGGGAGGGTCTACAATGAGCAGTTCTTC
>NA|TRBJ1-2|NA|TRBV11-2
CASSAGTRSNYGYTF
TGTGCCAGCAGCGCTGGGACACGAAGTAACTATGGCTACACCTTC
>NA|TRBJ2-2|NA|TRBV7-3
CASSLRESHTGELFF
TGTGCCAGCAGCTTAAGAGAGTCTCACACCGGGGAGCTGTTTTTT
>NA|TRBJ2-6|NA|TRBV5-1
CASSLGGSGANVLTF
TGCGCCAGCAGCTTGGGCGGCTCTGGGGCCAACGTCCTGACTTTC
>NA|TRBJ1-1|NA|TRBV7-9
CASSLAATEAFF
TGTGCCAGCAGCTTAGCGGCCACTGAAGCTTTCTTT
>once|TRBJ2-7|TRBD2|TRBV5-4
CASSLAAGGSYEQYF
TGTGCCAGCAGCTTGGCCGCGGGGGGCTCCTACGAGCAGTACTTC
>NA|TRBJ1-1|TRBD1|TRBV5-1
CASRPTGAEAEAFF
TGCGCCAGCAGGCCAACAGGGGCGGAAGCTGAAGCTTTCTTT
>NA|TRBJ2-2|NA|TRBV4-1
CASSQEGGPSTGELFF
TGCGCCAGCAGCCAAGAGGGGGGACCATCGACCGGGGAGCTGTTTTTT
>NA|TRBJ1-2|NA|TRBV7-2
CASSLAGQGMRYTF
TGTGCCAGCAGCTTAGCCGGGCAGGGGATGCGCTACACCTTC
>NA|TRBJ1-5|NA|TRBV7-2
CASSSQGVQPQHF
TGTGCCAGCAGCTCGCAAGGGGTTCAGCCCCAGCATTTT
>NA|TRBJ1-2|TRBD1|TRBV7-3
CASSLTGNSNYGYTF
TGTGCCAGCAGCCTGACAGGGAACTCTAACTATGGCTACACCTTC
>NA|TRBJ2-2|NA|TRBV5-1
CASSPRVRVASENTGELVF
TGCGCCAGCAGCCCGAGGGTTCGGGTGGCTAGCGAAAACACCGGGGAGCTGGTTTTT
>NA|TRBJ1-1|NA|TRBV7-9
CASSPDREAFF
TGTGCCAGCAGCCCAGACAGGGAAGCTTTCTTT
>few|TRBJ2-1|NA|TRBV19
CASSIGRFSSYNEQFF
TGTGCCAGTAGTATAGGGCGGTTCAGCTCCTACAATGAGCAGTTCTTC
>NA|TRBJ1-1|NA|TRBV5-5
CASSRRETSTEAFF
TGTGCCAGCAGCCGAAGAGAAACGAGCACTGAAGCTTTCTTT
>NA|TRBJ2-5|TRBD1|TRBV6-1
CASSEANRGDRRAQYF
TGTGCCAGCAGTGAAGCTAACAGGGGAGATCGCCGAGCCCAGTACTTC
>NA|TRBJ2-7|NA|TRBV28
CASSLSGYEQYF
TGTGCCAGCAGTTTATCGGGCTACGAGCAGTACTTC
>NA|TRBJ1-5|NA|TRBV6-5
CASSYSTEQPQHF
TGTGCCAGCAGTTACTCAACAGAACAGCCCCAGCATTTT